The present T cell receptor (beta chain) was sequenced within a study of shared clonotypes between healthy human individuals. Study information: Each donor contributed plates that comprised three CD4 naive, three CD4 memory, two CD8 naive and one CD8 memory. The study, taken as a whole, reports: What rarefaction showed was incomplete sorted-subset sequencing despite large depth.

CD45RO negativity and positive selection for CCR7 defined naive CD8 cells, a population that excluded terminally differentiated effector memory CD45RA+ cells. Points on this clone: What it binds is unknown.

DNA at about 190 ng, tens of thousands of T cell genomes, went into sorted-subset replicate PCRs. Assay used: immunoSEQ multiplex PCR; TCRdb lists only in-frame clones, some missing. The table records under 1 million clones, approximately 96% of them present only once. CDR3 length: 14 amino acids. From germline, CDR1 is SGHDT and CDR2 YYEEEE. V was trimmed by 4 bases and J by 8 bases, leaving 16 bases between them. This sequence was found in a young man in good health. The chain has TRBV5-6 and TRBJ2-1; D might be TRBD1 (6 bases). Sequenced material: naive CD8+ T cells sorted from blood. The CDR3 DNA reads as TGTGCCAGCAGCCACACGAACAGGGTTGATGAGCAGTTCTTC. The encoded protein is CASSHTNRVDEQFF.